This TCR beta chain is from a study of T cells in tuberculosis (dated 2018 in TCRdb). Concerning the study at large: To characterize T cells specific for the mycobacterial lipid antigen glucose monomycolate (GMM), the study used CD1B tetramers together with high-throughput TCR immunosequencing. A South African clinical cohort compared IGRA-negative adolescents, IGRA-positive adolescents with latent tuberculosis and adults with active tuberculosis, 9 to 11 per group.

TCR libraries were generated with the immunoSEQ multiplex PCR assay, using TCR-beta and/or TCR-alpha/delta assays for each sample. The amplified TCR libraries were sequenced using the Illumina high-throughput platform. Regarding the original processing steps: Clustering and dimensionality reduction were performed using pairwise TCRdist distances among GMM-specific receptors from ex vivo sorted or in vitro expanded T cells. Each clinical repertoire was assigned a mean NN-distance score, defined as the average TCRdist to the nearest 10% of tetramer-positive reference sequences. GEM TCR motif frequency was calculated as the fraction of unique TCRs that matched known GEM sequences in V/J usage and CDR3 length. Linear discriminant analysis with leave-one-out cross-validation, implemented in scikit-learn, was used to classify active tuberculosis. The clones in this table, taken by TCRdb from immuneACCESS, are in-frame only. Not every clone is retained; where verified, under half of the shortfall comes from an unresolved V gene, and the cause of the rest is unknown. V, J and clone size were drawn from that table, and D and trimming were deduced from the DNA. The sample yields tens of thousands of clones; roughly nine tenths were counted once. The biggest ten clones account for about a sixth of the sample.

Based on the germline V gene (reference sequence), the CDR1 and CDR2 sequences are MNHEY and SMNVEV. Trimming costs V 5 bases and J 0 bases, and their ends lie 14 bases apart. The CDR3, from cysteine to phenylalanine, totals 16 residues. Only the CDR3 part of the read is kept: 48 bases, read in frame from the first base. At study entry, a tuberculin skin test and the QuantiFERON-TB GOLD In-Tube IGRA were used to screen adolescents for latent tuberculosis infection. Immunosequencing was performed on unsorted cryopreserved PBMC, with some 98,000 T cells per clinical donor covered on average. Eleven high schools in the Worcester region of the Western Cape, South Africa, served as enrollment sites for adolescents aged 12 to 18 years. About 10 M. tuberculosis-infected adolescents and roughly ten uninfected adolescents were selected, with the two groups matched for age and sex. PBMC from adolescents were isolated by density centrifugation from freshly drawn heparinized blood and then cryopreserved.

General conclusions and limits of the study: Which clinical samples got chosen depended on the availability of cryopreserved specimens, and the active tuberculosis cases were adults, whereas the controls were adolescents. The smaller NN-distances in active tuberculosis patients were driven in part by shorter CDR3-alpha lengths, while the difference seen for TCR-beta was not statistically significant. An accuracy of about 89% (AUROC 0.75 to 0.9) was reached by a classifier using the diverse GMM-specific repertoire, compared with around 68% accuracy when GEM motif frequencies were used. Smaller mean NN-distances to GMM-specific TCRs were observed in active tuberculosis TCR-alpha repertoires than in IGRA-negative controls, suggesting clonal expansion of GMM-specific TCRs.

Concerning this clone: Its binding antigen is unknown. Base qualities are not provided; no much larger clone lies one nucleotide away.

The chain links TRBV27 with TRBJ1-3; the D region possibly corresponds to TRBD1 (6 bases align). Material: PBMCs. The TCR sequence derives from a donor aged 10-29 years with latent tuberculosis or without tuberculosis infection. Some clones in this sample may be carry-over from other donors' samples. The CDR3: CASSPLQGRSGNTIYF. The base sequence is TGTGCCAGCAGTCCACTACAGGGTCGCTCTGGAAACACCATATATTTT.